Following are 7 T cell receptor beta chains from one sample sequenced in a study of blood T cell repertoires in COVID-19. Libraries were prepared by immunoSEQ multiplex PCR; TCRdb keeps only in-frame clonotypes and omits some of them. The profile shows 200,000 or so clones, about nine tenths of them singletons. Material for sequencing was peripheral blood. The receptors originated from a woman aged 55-70 years with acute or convalescent COVID-19.

The chain couples TRBV27 to TRBJ2-7, with 10 bases fitting TRBD1. Germline trimming cut 3 bases from V and 4 bases from J; bases unmatched to any gene: 6. Germline CDR1 is MNHEY and CDR2 is SMNVEV (reference sequence). The CDR3 is 15 residues long. The CDR3 coding sequence is TGTGCCAGCAGTTTCCGGGACAGGGGTATTTACGAGCAGTACTTC. Protein product: CASSFRDRGIYEQYF.

This sequence joins TRBV7-9 and TRBJ2-2, with 7 bases aligning to TRBD1. The length of the CDR3 is 16 residues. V lost 5 bases, J lost 0 bases, and 6 bases stayed unmatched. Germline V gene sequence: CDR1 SEHNR, CDR2 FQNEAQ (reference sequence). In nucleotides, the CDR3 is TGTGCCAGCAGCCCCCCCGGGACAGCGAACACCGGGGAGCTGTTTTTT. Translated: CASSPPGTANTGELFF.

J is TRBJ2-3 and V is TRBV6-4; no definite D call. This CDR3 comprises 15 residues. The V gene's germline CDR1 is MRHNA and CDR2 SNTAGT. The germline V and J ends were trimmed by 5 bases and 0 bases, with 12 bases remaining between them. CDR3 nucleotides: TGTGCCAGCAGTAAAGGAGTTACTAGCACAGATACGCAGTATTTT. Translation: CASSKGVTSTDTQYF.

The gene calls are TRBV30 and TRBJ1-2; 7 bases agree with TRBD1. CDR1 is GTSNPN, CDR2 SVGIG, per germline (reference sequence). The V segment lost 0 bases and the J segment 4 bases; nucleotides outside the gene matches: 5. The CDR3 is 14 amino acids. CDR3 amino acids: CAWSVNRGGYGYTF. In DNA, the CDR3 is TGTGCCTGGAGTGTAAACAGGGGTGGCTATGGCTACACCTTC.

The chain uses TRBV6-6 and TRBJ1-4, with 7 bases lining up with TRBD1. Trimming took 6 bases from V and 3 from J; bases not matched to a gene: 4. The CDR3 has 14 residues. Looked up from germline, CDR1 is MNHNY and CDR2 is SVGAGI (reference sequence). The CDR3 sequence: CASSVRGANEKLFF. The DNA of the CDR3 is TGTGCCAGCAGCGTCAGGGGGGCTAATGAAAAACTGTTTTTT.

This clone was picked up one time. The rearrangement joins TRBV5-1 to TRBJ1-6, with 9 bases lining up with TRBD1. CDR1 and CDR2 (germline): SGHRS, YFSETQ. Trimming cost V 3 bases and J 8 bases; bases outside gene matches: 6. The CDR3 loop spans 15 amino acids. The CDR3 DNA follows: TGCGCCAGCAGCTCGGAGGGACAGGGTCATTCACCCCTCCACTTT. This sequence encodes CASSSEGQGHSPLHF.

The chain links TRBV18 to TRBJ1-1; D perhaps matches TRBD1 (5 bases). The length of the CDR3 is 13 residues. Per germline, CDR1 KGHSH and CDR2 LQKENI. The ends were cut back, 0 bases at V and 5 bases at J, with 7 bases in the middle. The CDR3, as DNA: TGTGCCAGCTCACCACCGGGGCATACTGAAGCTTTCTTT. Translation gives CASSPPGHTEAFF.